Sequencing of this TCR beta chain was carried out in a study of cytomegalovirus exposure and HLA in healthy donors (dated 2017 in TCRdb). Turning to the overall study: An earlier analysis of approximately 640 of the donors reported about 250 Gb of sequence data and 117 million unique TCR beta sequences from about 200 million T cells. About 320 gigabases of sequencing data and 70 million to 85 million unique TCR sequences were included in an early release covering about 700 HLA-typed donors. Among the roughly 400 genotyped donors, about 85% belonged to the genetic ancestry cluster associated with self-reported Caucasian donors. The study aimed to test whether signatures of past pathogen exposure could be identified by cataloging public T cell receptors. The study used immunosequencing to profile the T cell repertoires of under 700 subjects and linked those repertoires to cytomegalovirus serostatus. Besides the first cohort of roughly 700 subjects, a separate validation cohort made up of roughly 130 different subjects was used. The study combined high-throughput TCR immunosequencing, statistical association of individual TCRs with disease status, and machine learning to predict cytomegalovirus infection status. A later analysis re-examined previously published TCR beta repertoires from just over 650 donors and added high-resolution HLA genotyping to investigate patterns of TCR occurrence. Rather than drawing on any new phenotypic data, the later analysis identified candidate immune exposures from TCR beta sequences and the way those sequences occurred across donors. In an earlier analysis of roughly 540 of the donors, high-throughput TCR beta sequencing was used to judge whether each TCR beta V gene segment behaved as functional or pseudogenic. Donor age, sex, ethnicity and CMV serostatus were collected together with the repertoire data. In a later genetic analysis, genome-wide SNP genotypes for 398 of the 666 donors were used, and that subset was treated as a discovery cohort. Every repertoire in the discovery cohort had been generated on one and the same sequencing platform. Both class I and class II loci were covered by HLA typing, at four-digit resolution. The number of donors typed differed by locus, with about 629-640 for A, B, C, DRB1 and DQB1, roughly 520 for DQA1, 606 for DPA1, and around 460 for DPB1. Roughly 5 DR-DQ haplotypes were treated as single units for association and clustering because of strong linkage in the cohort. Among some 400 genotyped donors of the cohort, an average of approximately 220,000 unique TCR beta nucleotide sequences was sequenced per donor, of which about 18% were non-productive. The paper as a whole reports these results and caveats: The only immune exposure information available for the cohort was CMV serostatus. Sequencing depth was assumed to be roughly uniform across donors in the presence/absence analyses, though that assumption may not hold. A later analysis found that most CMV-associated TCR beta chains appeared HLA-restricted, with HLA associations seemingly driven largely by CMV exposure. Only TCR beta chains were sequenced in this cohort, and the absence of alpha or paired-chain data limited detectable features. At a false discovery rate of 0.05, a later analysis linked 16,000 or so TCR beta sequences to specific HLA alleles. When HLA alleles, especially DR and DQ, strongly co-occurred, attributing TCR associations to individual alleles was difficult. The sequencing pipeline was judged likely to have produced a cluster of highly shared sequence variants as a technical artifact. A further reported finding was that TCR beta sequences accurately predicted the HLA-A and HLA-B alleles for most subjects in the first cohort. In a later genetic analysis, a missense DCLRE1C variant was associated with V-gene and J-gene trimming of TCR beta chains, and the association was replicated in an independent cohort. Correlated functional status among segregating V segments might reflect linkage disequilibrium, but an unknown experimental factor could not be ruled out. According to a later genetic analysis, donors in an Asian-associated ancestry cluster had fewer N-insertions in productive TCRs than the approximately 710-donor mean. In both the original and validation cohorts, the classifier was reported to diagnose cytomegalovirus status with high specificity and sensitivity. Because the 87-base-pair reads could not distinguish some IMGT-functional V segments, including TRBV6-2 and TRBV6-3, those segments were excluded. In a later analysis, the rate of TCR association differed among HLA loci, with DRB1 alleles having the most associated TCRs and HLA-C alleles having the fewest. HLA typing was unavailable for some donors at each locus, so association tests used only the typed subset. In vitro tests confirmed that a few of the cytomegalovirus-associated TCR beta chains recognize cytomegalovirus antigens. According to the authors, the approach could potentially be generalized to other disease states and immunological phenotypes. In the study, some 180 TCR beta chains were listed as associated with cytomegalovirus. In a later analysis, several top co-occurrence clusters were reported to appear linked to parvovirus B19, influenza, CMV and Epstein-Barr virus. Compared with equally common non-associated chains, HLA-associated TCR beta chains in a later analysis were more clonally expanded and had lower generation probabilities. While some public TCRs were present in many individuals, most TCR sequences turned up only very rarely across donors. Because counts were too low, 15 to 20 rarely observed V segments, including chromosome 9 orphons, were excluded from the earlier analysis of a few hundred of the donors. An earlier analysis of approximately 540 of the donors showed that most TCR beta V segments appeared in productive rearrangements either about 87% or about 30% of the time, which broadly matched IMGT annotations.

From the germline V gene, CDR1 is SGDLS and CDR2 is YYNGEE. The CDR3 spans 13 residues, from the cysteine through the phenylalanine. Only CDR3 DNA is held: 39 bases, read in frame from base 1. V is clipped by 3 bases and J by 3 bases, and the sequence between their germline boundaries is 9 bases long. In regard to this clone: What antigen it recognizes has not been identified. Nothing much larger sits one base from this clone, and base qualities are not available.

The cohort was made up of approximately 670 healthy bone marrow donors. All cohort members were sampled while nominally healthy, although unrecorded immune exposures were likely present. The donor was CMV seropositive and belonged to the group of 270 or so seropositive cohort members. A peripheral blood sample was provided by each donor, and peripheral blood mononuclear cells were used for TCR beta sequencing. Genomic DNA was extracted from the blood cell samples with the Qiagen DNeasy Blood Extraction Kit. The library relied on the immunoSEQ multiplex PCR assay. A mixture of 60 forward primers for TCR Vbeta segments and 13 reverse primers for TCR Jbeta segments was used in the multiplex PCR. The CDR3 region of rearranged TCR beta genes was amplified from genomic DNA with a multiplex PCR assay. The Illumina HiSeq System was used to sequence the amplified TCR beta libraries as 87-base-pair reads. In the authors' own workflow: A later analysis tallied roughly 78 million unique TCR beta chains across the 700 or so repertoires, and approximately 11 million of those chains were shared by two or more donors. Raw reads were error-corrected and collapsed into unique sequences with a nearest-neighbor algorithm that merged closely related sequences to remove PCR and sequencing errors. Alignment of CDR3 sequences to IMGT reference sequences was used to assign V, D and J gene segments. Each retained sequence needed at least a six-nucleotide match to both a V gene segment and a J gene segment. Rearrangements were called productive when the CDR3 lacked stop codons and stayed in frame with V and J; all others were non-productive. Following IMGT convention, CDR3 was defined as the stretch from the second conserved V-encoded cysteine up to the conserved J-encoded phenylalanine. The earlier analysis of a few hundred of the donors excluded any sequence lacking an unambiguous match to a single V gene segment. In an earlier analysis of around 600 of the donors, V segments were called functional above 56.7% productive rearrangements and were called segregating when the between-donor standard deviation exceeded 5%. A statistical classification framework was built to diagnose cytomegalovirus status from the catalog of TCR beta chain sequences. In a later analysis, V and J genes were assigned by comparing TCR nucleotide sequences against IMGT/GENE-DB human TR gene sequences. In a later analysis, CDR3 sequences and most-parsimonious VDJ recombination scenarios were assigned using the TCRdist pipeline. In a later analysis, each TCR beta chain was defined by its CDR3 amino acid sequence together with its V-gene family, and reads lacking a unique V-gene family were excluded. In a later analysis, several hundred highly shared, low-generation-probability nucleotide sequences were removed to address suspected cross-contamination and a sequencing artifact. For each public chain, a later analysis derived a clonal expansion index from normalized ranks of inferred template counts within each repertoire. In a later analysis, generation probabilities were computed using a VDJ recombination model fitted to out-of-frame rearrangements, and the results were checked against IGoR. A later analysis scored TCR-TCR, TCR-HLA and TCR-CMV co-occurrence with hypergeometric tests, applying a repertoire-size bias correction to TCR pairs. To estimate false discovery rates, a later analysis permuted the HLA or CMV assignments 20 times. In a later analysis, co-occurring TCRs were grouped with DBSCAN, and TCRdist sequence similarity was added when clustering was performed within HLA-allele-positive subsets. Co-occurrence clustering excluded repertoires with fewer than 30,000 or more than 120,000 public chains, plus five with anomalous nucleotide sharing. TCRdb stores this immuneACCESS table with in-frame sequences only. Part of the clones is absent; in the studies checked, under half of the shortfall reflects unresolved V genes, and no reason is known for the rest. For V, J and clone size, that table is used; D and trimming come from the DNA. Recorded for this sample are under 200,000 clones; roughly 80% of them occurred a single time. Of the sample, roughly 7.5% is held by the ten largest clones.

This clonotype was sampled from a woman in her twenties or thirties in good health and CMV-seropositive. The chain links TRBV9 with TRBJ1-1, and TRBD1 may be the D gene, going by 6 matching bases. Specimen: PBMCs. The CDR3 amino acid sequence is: CASSDRVDTEAFF. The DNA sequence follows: TGTGCCAGCAGCGACAGGGTGGACACTGAAGCTTTCTTT.